The 2 T cell receptor beta chains below come from one sample, sequenced in a study of control samples from healthy donors and cancer patients (dated by TCRdb to about 2020). The library was prepared using the immunoSEQ multiplex PCR assay. The table was pulled from immuneACCESS by TCRdb, which kept in-frame rearrangements only. Such tables lose some clones; where checked, under half of the loss comes from unresolved V genes, and the rest has no known cause. The sample data list 100,000 to 150,000 clones, and about 88% of these were observed just once. Clones ranked in the top ten supply about 3.2% of the sample. Input material: blood. These receptors all stem from a man in his forties or fifties in good health.

The table lists this clone with a count of one. V gene TRBV28 combines with J gene TRBJ2-7; the match to TRBD2 covers 12 bases. Germline trimming cut 3 bases from V and 1 base from J; bases unmatched to any gene: 4. In germline, CDR1 is MDHEN, CDR2 SYDVKM. The CDR3 is made up of 16 amino acids. Here the CDR3 DNA reads TGTGCCAGCAGTTTTATAGGACTAGCGGGGTCCTACGAGCAGTACTTC. Translated, it gives CASSFIGLAGSYEQYF.

This rearrangement joins TRBV5-1 to TRBJ1-1; no clear D gene. V lost 4 bases to trimming and J lost 4 bases, with 17 bases between them. This CDR3 has 15 amino acids. CDR1 is SGHRS, CDR2 YFSETQ, per germline. DNA for the CDR3: TGCGCCAGCAGCAGTCGCATCGGAATGGGCACTGAAGCTTTCTTT. Translating gives CASSSRIGMGTEAFF.